This entry lists 22 T cell receptor beta chains sequenced from one sample in a study of blood T cell repertoires in COVID-19. Method: immunoSEQ multiplex PCR; TCRdb's copy keeps in-frame clones and lacks some. The table lists roughly 80,000 clones, approximately 82% of them singletons, with about 10% in the top ten. Material for sequencing was peripheral blood. These receptors were obtained from a human donor in a cohort sampled during active COVID-19.

V gene TRBV20-1 combines with J gene TRBJ2-7, with 9 bases lining up with TRBD2. V was clipped by 3 bases and J by 1 base; unmatched bases: 7. This CDR3 spans 15 amino acids. Germline CDR1 is DFQATT and CDR2 is SNEGSKA (reference sequence). In DNA form, the CDR3 reads TGCAGTGCTAGTGGGGCGGGAGGGTTATCCTACGAGCAGTACTTC. Translated, it gives CSASGAGGLSYEQYF.

CDR3 bases: TGTGCCAGCAGCGACAGGGACACCATATATTTT. This encodes CASSDRDTIYF. V gene TRBV3-1 (or the pseudogene TRBV3-2) combines with J gene TRBJ1-3, with TRBD1 identical over 7 bases. Germline V gives CDR1 LGHDT, CDR2 YNNKEL (reference sequence). This CDR3 is 11 amino acids long. The V and J ends lost 5 bases and 8 bases, in that order; junction bases with no gene match: 0.

The chain couples TRBV19 to TRBJ1-5; D might be TRBD1 (5 bases). V lost 1 base, J lost 4 bases, and 14 bases lay in between. CDR1 and CDR2 from the germline V gene are LNHDA and SQIVND (reference sequence). The CDR3 extends over 16 amino acids. CDR3 loop: CASSIVGQGRNQPQHF. Written as DNA, the CDR3 is TGTGCCAGTAGTATAGTGGGGCAGGGCCGGAATCAGCCCCAGCATTTT.

The chain combines TRBV5-1 with TRBJ1-6, with a possible D match to TRBD1 (5 bases). Trimming stripped 3 bases from V and 10 bases from J, with 20 bases between. Germline CDR1 and CDR2: SGHRS and YFSETQ. The length of the CDR3 is 16 residues. The CDR3 DNA reads as TGCGCCAGCAGCTCCGCACGGGGGGGGGTAGACTCACCCCTCCACTTT. As protein: CASSSARGGVDSPLHF.

The chain employs TRBV15 and TRBJ2-5, with TRBD2 as a possible D gene (5 bases). The V gene's germline CDR1 is LNHNV and CDR2 YYDKDF (reference sequence). This CDR3 is 14 amino acids long. Trimming shortened V by 0 bases and J by 3 bases, and 8 bases separated the two germline ends. The CDR3: CATSRDRGKETQYF. Here the CDR3 DNA reads TGTGCCACCAGCAGAGACCGGGGTAAAGAGACCCAGTACTTC. Together with reference TRBV15 and TRBJ2-5, the CDR3 gives the full variable domain: DAMVIQNPRYQVTQFGKPVTLSCSQTLNHNVMYWYQQKSSQAPKLLFHYYDKDFNNEADTPDNFQSRRPNTSFCFLDIRSPGLGDTAMYLCATSRDRGKETQYFGPGTRLLVL.

This chain uses TRBV5-6 with TRBJ1-2; TRBD1 agrees at 7 bases. The CDR3 covers 14 residues. CDR1 SGHDT and CDR2 YYEEEE come from the germline V gene. Losses at the gene ends were 6 bases for V and 4 bases for J; bases not matched to a gene: 9. CDR3 sequence: CASTTRQGAYGYTF. DNA of the CDR3: TGTGCCAGCACAACTAGACAGGGCGCCTATGGCTACACCTTC.

With respect to this clone: The CDR3 end shows no conserved phenylalanine or tryptophan, and so a read error is likely. The DNA is omitted, as the CDR3 cannot be located on it reliably, and the CDR3 follows TCRdb's listing. V is TRBV5-4 and J is TRBJ1-2. The CDR3 has 15 amino acids, counting both end residues. CDR1 and CDR2 (germline): SGHNT, YYREEE (reference sequence). CDR3 protein: CASSLEWKKGGVEVI.

This chain joins TRBV6-5 and TRBJ2-5; perhaps TRBD2 as D (5 bases). The CDR3 extends over 15 amino acids. V was clipped by 7 bases and J by 3 bases, with 18 bases between them. Germline V gene lookup returns CDR1 MNHEY and CDR2 SVGAGI. The CDR3 DNA is TGTGCCAGCATCAATCGGAAGAGGGCTGAAGAGACCCAGTACTTC. Its protein is CASINRKRAEETQYF.

The chain has TRBV28 and TRBJ1-6; no reliable D call. The germline gives CDR1 MDHEN, CDR2 SYDVKM. CDR3 length: 15 residues. V was pared by 7 bases and J by 1 base, with 11 bases between. The CDR3 DNA is TGTGCCAGCACCCCGCGAGGGTCCTATAATTCACCCCTCCACTTT. It specifies CASTPRGSYNSPLHF.

This clone has only a few counts. The chain employs TRBV19 and TRBJ1-5, with 7 positions matching TRBD1. Trimming took 4 bases from V and 1 from J; bases not matched to a gene: 4. Germline lookup yields CDR1 LNHDA and CDR2 SQIVND (reference sequence). This CDR3 contains 15 residues. CDR3 amino acids: CASSRNRGSNQPQHF. DNA for the CDR3: TGTGCCAGTAGTAGAAACAGGGGCAGCAATCAGCCCCAGCATTTT.

The chain carries TRBV11-3 and TRBJ1-2; D might be TRBD1 (6 bases). Trimming stripped 5 bases from V and 2 bases from J, with 21 bases between. Germline V gives CDR1 SGHNT, CDR2 YENEEA. The CDR3 sequence is 17 residues long. Written as DNA, the CDR3 is TGTGCCAGCAGCGCCCCACCGTGGGGGGGCGGAAACTATGGCTACACCTTC. Translating gives CASSAPPWGGGNYGYTF.

The chain has TRBV28 and TRBJ2-5, with TRBD1 identical over 9 bases. The germline V gene encodes CDR1 MDHEN and CDR2 SYDVKM. J lost 4 bases, V lost 5 bases, and 5 bases had no gene match. The CDR3 length is 14 residues. The CDR3 DNA reads TGTGCCAGCAGTGCGACAGGGGGGGGAGAGACCCAGTACTTC. Protein: CASSATGGGETQYF.

This chain links TRBV5-1 with TRBJ1-6; no firm D call. With 3 bases removed from V and 8 bases from J, the gap between germline ends came to 12 bases. In germline, CDR1 is SGHRS, CDR2 YFSETQ. This CDR3 has 14 amino acids. The CDR3 here is CASSSGSLDSPLHF. The CDR3 region has the DNA TGCGCCAGCAGCTCGGGGAGTTTGGATTCACCCCTCCACTTT. The full variable domain, completed using reference TRBV5-1 and TRBJ1-6, is KAGVTQTPRYLIKTRGQQVTLSCSPISGHRSVSWYQQTPGQGLQFLFEYFSETQRNKGNFPGRFSGRQFSNSRSEMNVSTLELGDSALYLCASSSGSLDSPLHFGNGTRLTVT.

This clone was counted a few times. The chain joins TRBV19 to TRBJ2-1, with 14 bases lining up with TRBD2. V was clipped by 3 bases and J by 7 bases; unmatched bases: 5. CDR1 is LNHDA, CDR2 SQIVND, per germline (reference sequence). This CDR3 is built from 16 residues. In DNA, the CDR3 is TGTGCCAGTAGTATCCAGACTAGCGGGAGGGCTAATGAGCAGTTCTTC. It specifies CASSIQTSGRANEQFF.

The V call is TRBV11-2, the J call TRBJ2-1; perhaps TRBD2 as D (5 bases). The ends were cut back, 2 bases at V and 4 bases at J, with 18 bases in the middle. This CDR3 comprises 17 residues. Germline-derived CDR1 and CDR2 are SGHAT and FQNNGV. This chain's CDR3 is CASSLTTGSGQYNEQFF. DNA for the CDR3: TGTGCCAGCAGCTTAACGACGGGAAGCGGTCAATACAATGAGCAGTTCTTC.

This chain links TRBV2 with TRBJ2-1; D is perhaps TRBD1 (5 bases). Between the trimmed V and J ends, which lost 4 bases and 2 bases, there was a span of 6 bases. CDR1 SNHLY and CDR2 FYNNEI come from the germline V gene. The CDR3 covers 13 residues. The CDR3, as DNA: TGTGCCAGCAGTGCAGGGACCTACAATGAGCAGTTCTTC. It encodes CASSAGTYNEQFF.

Notes on this clone: The same CDR3 is also encoded by other DNA sequences in this sample. The chain links TRBV28 to TRBJ2-3, with 8 positions matching TRBD2. After removal of 2 bases from V and 4 bases from J, the junction contained 2 bases not matched to a gene. Germline V gene sequence: CDR1 MDHEN, CDR2 SYDVKM. This CDR3 has 14 amino acids. The CDR3: CASSLAGGADTQYF. CDR3 DNA sequence: TGTGCCAGCAGTTTAGCGGGAGGCGCAGATACGCAGTATTTT.

This chain uses TRBV28 with TRBJ2-7, with a weak D call TRBD1 (6 bases). This CDR3 spans 15 amino acids. V was shortened by 5 bases and J by 2 bases, with 16 bases between the two germline ends. Germline V gene sequence: CDR1 MDHEN, CDR2 SYDVKM. The CDR3 here is CASSPNPQGTYEQYF. The CDR3 nucleotides read TGTGCCAGCAGTCCAAACCCCCAGGGGACCTACGAGCAGTACTTC. Full variable domain (outside the CDR3, taken from reference TRBV28 and TRBJ2-7): DVKVTQSSRYLVKRTGEKVFLECVQDMDHENMFWYRQDPGLGLRLIYFSYDVKMKEKGDIPEGYSVSREKKERFSLILESASTNQTSMYLCASSPNPQGTYEQYFGPGTRLTVT.

This sequence joins TRBV6-5 and TRBJ1-5, with 9 bases matching TRBD1. CDR1 MNHEY and CDR2 SVGAGI come from the germline V gene. The junction had 4 bases not matched to a gene; V was cut back by 5 bases and J by 2 bases. The CDR3 has 15 amino acids. CDR3: CASSRDREGNQPQHF. CDR3 bases: TGTGCCAGCAGTCGGGACAGGGAGGGCAATCAGCCCCAGCATTTT.

The V call is TRBV28, the J call TRBJ1-1, with no clear D. CDR3 length: 14 amino acids. Germline CDR1 reads MDHEN; CDR2 reads SYDVKM. Trimming took 8 bases from V and 0 from J, leaving 13 bases between them. The CDR3 nucleotides are TGTGCCAGCCGTGGAGGGAACATGAACACTGAAGCTTTCTTT. Translating it yields CASRGGNMNTEAFF.

This chain links TRBV6-5 with TRBJ1-6; D might be TRBD1 (5 bases). This CDR3 is built from 15 residues. V was trimmed by 5 bases and J by 5 bases, leaving 13 bases between them. Germline-derived CDR1 and CDR2 are MNHEY and SVGAGI. The CDR3 is CASSTLDTDNSPLHF. The CDR3 DNA sequence: TGTGCCAGCAGTACTTTGGACACGGATAATTCACCCCTCCACTTT.

The chain is built from TRBV6-6 and TRBJ2-3; the match to TRBD2 covers 9 bases. Germline lookup yields CDR1 MNHNY and CDR2 SVGAGI (reference sequence). With 10 bases clipped from V and 2 bases from J, the junction kept 7 bases outside the gene matches. The CDR3 totals 14 residues. CDR3 sequence: CATAASGATDTQYF. The DNA of the CDR3 is TGTGCCACGGCGGCTAGCGGGGCCACAGATACGCAGTATTTT.